This T cell receptor (beta chain) was documented in a study of blood T cell repertoires in COVID-19. Study context: Specimens from acute and convalescent COVID-19 originated in the United States, Italy and Spain.

Here immunoSEQ multiplex PCR was the method, and the copy in TCRdb shows in-frame clones only, minus some. Of under 85,000 clones in the sample, approximately 82% are singletons; the top ten hold 5.3%. V lost 3 bases to trimming and J lost 4 bases, with 12 bases between them. The germline CDR1 and CDR2 sequences are SNHLY and FYNNEI. The CDR3 runs 14 residues. This TCR was recovered from a man aged 50 to 60 with active COVID-19. The sequenced sample consisted of peripheral blood. The chain uses TRBV2 and TRBJ1-2; maybe TRBD1 (6 bases). CDR3 in amino acids: CASSEGGGGYGYTF. CDR3 bases: TGTGCCAGCAGTGAGGGGGGCGGGGGCTATGGCTACACCTTC.